The clone carrying this T cell receptor beta chain was recorded at least ten times. What it binds is not known. This sample stems from a study of molecular identifiers for immune sequencing clone quantification. The junction had 10 bases not matched to a gene; V was cut back by 3 bases and J by 6 bases. The CDR3 spans 17 residues. Germline assignment: CDR1 LGHNA and CDR2 YSLEER. Regarding the study as a whole: The study found clones above 20 RNA copies held over 99% of effector molecules and under 1% in naive cells.

One entry per CDR3 protein, called by TCRdb with MiXCR from the PCR reads. The sample includes 490,000 or so distinct CDR3 sequences, around 23% seen only once; the top ten take around 0.78%. The sequence derives from a human donor in good health. Some libraries in this study had Jurkat cell RNA spiked in. The rearrangement joins TRBV4-3 to TRBJ2-3, with TRBD2 matching over 12 bases. Sequenced material: naive CD8+ T cells from blood, with Jurkat cell RNA spiked in. The subset denotes: FACS-sorted CD8+CD4-CCR7+CD45RA+ naive T cells. DNA for the CDR3: TGCGCCAGCAGCCAGACGACTAGCGGGGGCCCCCCGGATACGCAGTATTTT. It specifies CASSQTTSGGPPDTQYF.